Included here is one T cell receptor (beta chain) sequence, with context. Terminally differentiated effector memory CD45RA+ cells were excluded from the naive CD8 cells, which were CD45RO-negative and positively selected for CCR7. Produced via immunoSEQ multiplex PCR; TCRdb's table is partial and in-frame only. The sample carries around 1.9 million clones, roughly 91% recorded once. This entry is derived from a study of shared clonotypes between healthy human individuals. The sequenced sample was naive CD8+ T cells from PBMCs. This receptor was identified in a man younger than 35 in good health. Some clones in this sample may be carry-over from other donors' samples.

CDR3 bases: TGTGCCAGCAGCTCCCGTGTGGCGGGGGGGTCCTACGAGCAGTACTTC. Translation gives CASSSRVAGGSYEQYF. The rearrangement uses TRBV7-8 and TRBJ2-7, with 9 bases matching TRBD2. The junction had 8 bases not matched to a gene; V was cut back by 4 bases and J by 1 base. Germline V gives CDR1 SGHVS, CDR2 FQNEAQ. This CDR3 contains 16 residues.